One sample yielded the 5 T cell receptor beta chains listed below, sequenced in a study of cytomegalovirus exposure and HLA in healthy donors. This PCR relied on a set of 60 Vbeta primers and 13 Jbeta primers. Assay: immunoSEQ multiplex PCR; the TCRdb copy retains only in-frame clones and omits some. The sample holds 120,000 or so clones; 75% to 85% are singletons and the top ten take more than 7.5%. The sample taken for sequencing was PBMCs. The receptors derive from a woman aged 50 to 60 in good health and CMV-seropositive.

CDR3 sequence (DNA): TGTGCCAGCAGGTCGACAGGGTTAGCTGAAAAACTGTTTTTT. It codes for CASRSTGLAEKLFF. The V and J genes are TRBV27 and TRBJ1-4; 7 positions agree with TRBD1. The CDR3 is made up of 14 amino acids. The ends lost 6 bases at V and 7 bases at J; junction bases unmatched: 8. Germline V gives CDR1 MNHEY, CDR2 SMNVEV (reference sequence).

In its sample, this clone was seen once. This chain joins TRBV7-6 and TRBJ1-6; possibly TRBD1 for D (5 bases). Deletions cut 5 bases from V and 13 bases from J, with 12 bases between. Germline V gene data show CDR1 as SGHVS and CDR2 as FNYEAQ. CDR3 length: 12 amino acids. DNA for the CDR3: TGTGCCAGCAGCCAAGGGGAGGGTCCCCTCCACTTT. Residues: CASSQGEGPLHF.

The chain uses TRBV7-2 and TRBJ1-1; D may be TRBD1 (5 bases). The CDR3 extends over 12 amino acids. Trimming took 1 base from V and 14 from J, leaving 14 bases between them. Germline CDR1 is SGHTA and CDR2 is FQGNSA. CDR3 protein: CASSLGGRVLFF. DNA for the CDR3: TGTGCCAGCAGCTTAGGCGGCAGGGTGCTGTTCTTT.

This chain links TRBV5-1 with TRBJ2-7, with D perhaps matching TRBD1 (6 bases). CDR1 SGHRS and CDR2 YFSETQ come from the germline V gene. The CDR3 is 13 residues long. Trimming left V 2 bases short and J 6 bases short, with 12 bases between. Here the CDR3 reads CASSLGQPGEQYF. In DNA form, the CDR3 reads TGCGCCAGCAGCTTAGGACAGCCCGGCGAGCAGTACTTC.

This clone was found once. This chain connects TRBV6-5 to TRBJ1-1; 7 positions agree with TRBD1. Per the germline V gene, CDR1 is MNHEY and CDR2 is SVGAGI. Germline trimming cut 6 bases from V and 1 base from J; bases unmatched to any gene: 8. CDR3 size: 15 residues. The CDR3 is CASRPWDSKNTEAFF. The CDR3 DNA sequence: TGTGCCAGCAGACCCTGGGACAGTAAGAACACTGAAGCTTTCTTT.